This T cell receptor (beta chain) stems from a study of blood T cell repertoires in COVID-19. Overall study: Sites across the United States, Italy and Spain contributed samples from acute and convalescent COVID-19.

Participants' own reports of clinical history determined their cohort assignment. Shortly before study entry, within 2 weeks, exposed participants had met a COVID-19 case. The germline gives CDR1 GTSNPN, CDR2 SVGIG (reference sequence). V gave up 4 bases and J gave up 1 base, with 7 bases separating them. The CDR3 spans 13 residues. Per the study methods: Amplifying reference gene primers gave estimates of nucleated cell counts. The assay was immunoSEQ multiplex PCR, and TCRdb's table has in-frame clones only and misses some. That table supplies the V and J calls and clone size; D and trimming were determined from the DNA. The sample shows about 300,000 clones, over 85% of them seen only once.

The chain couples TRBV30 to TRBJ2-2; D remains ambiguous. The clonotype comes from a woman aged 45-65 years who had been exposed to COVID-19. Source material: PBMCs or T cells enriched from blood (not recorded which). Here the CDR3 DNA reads TGTGCCTGGATGCCCGGGAACACCGGGGAGCTGTTTTTT. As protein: CAWMPGNTGELFF.